This T cell receptor (beta chain) was observed in a study of human T cells and chemical hapten exposure. TCRdb re-analysed the RACE reads in MiXCR, keeping a single row per CDR3 protein. The sample has more than 250,000 distinct CDR3 sequences, over 8% seen once. This CDR3 contains 14 residues. The time point is: pre-sensitization, week 0. The treatment here: therapeutic diphenylcyclopropenone sensitization with weekly scalp DPC. With regard to this clonotype: Its antigen is currently unknown.

Study-wide findings and caveats: Sensitizing to DPC left TCRs with a frequency above 1 in 1000 unaltered.

The chain employs TRBV21-1 and TRBJ2-5; the D segment call TRBD1 is taken from the table without a DNA check. TRBV21-1 is a documented pseudogene. The origin of this receptor is a woman aged 40-49 years with alopecia areata. Some clones in this sample may be carry-over from other donors' samples. Sequenced here: whole blood, sampled in connection with sensitization to the hapten diphenylcyclopropenone (DPC). CDR3 nucleotides: TGTGCCAGCAGCAAATCGCCGGGTCCCGGGACCCAGTACTTC. Translating gives CASSKSPGPGTQYF.